The 24 T cell receptor beta chains reported below all come from one sample, sequenced in a study of T cell responses to AZD1222 COVID-19 vaccine. Some clones are missing from TCRdb's copy, which holds only in-frame ones; the method was immunoSEQ multiplex PCR. The sample lists approximately 150,000 clones; 92% were seen once. This specimen was peripheral blood, taken 28 days after the second AZD1222 dose. The receptors stem from an adult who received the AZD1222 COVID-19 vaccine.

This chain joins TRBV11-2 and TRBJ1-4; D perhaps matches TRBD1 (5 bases). The germline V and J ends were trimmed by 11 bases and 2 bases, with 21 bases remaining between them. Germline assignment: CDR1 SGHAT and CDR2 FQNNGV. The CDR3 has 16 amino acids. The CDR3 reads CAPTKRPGTTNEKLFF. CDR3 in DNA: TGTGCCCCCACGAAACGGCCAGGGACCACTAATGAAAAACTGTTTTTT.

The chain combines TRBV7-9 with TRBJ1-3; D is undetermined. Germline V gives CDR1 SEHNR, CDR2 FQNEAQ (reference sequence). Trimming removed 3 bases at V and 4 bases at J, with 4 bases between. The CDR3 extends over 12 amino acids. In DNA form, the CDR3 reads TGTGCCAGCAGCTTGGGGGGAAACACCATATATTTT. Amino acid sequence: CASSLGGNTIYF.

The rearrangement links TRBV28 to TRBJ2-2; weak D call: TRBD1 (6 bases). V was pared by 6 bases and J by 0 bases, with 14 bases between. This CDR3 contains 16 residues. Germline CDR1 MDHEN, CDR2 SYDVKM. This CDR3 is CASRSTGSPNTGELFF. As DNA, the CDR3 is TGTGCCAGCAGATCCACAGGGTCCCCGAACACCGGGGAGCTGTTTTTT.

The chain employs TRBV27 and TRBJ1-1, with D possibly TRBD1 on 6 matching bases. This CDR3 is built from 12 residues. Germline assignment: CDR1 MNHEY and CDR2 SMNVEV (reference sequence). In nucleotides, the CDR3 is TGTGCTTCTGGGGGGGGCTACACTGAAGCTTTCTTT. Translation: CASGGGYTEAFF.

The gene calls are TRBV9 and TRBJ2-7, with 13 positions matching TRBD2. Germline assignment: CDR1 SGDLS and CDR2 YYNGEE. J was trimmed by 5 bases and V by 4 bases; bases with no gene match: 9. CDR3 length: 16 amino acids. In DNA, the CDR3 is TGTGCCAGCAGCCCCCGGACTAGCGGGAGTTGGCACGAGCAGTACTTC. As protein: CASSPRTSGSWHEQYF.

In its sample, this clone was seen a few times. This rearrangement joins TRBV15 to TRBJ2-3; 9 bases map to TRBD1. The CDR3 runs to 15 residues. J was trimmed by 2 bases and V by 3 bases; bases with no gene match: 3. CDR1 is LNHNV and CDR2 is YYDKDF in the germline V gene (reference sequence). CDR3 in amino acids: CATSRDRGSTDTQYF. CDR3 DNA sequence: TGTGCCACCAGCAGGGACAGGGGTTCCACAGATACGCAGTATTTT.

The V and J genes are TRBV18 and TRBJ2-6; 7 bases align to TRBD1. Germline CDR1 KGHSH, CDR2 LQKENI. The CDR3 has 17 amino acids. Losses at the gene ends were 3 bases for V and 0 bases for J; bases not matched to a gene: 5. CDR3 residues: CASSPGTVSSGANVLTF. CDR3 in DNA: TGTGCCAGCTCACCGGGGACAGTCAGCTCTGGGGCCAACGTCCTGACTTTC.

Details on this clone: Compared with germline, one end of the junction differs, possibly owing to a read error. J is TRBJ2-2 and V is TRBV29-1; D not certain. The germline CDR1 and CDR2 sequences are SQVTM and ANQGSEA. CDR3 size: 12 residues. DNA of the CDR3: TGCAGCGTTAAAGAATACACCGGGGAGCTGTTTTTT. It translates to CSVKEYTGELFF.

The V and J genes are TRBV2 and TRBJ1-1, with 8 bases aligning to TRBD1. J lost 6 bases, V lost 3 bases, and 12 bases had no gene match. This CDR3 comprises 16 residues. The V gene's germline CDR1 is SNHLY and CDR2 FYNNEI. CDR3 protein: CASSDPRQGAVAEAFF. CDR3 coding DNA: TGTGCCAGCAGTGACCCACGCCAGGGGGCGGTCGCTGAAGCTTTCTTT.

This rearrangement joins TRBV9 to TRBJ2-3; 9 bases fit TRBD1. This CDR3 contains 15 residues. Germline V gene lookup returns CDR1 SGDLS and CDR2 YYNGEE. Trimming removed 2 bases from V and 3 bases from J; junction bases left unmatched: 4. The CDR3 DNA is TGTGCCAGCAGCGTTTGGACAGGGGAGACAGATACGCAGTATTTT. It translates to CASSVWTGETDTQYF.

The chain employs TRBV5-8 and TRBJ1-5; unclear D gene. The CDR3 has 14 amino acids. Trimming cost V 3 bases and J 0 bases, with 7 bases left between them. Germline CDR1 reads SGHTS; CDR2 reads YDEGEE. The CDR3 sequence is CASSSRDSNQPQHF. Here the CDR3 DNA reads TGTGCCAGCAGCTCGAGAGATAGCAATCAGCCCCAGCATTTT.

The rearrangement uses TRBV19 and TRBJ1-6; D not certain. The germline CDR1 and CDR2 sequences are LNHDA and SQIVND (reference sequence). Trimming pared 7 bases from V and 8 bases from J, leaving 9 bases between. The CDR3 loop spans 12 amino acids. CDR3 protein: CASKSPDSPLHF. In nucleotides, the CDR3 is TGTGCCAGTAAAAGTCCGGATTCACCCCTCCACTTT.

The V call is TRBV6-1, the J call TRBJ1-3; D unclear. The germline V gene has CDR1 MNHNS and CDR2 SASEGT. V was shortened by 2 bases and J by 0 bases, with 8 bases between the two germline ends. The CDR3 spans 15 residues. The CDR3 loop reads CASSEQGFSGNTIYF. DNA of the CDR3: TGTGCCAGCAGTGAACAAGGGTTCTCTGGAAACACCATATATTTT.

The chain employs TRBV10-3 and TRBJ2-7; D gene uncertain. V was pared by 3 bases and J by 0 bases, with 12 bases between. The CDR3 runs 15 residues. Germline lookup yields CDR1 ENHRY and CDR2 SYGVKD. The CDR3 DNA reads TGTGCCATCAGTGACCCCGGATCCCGCTCCTACGAGCAGTACTTC. Protein product: CAISDPGSRSYEQYF.

The CDR3 is CASSYPQVSSGNTIYF. The CDR3 DNA follows: TGTGCCAGCAGTTACCCACAGGTTAGCTCTGGAAACACCATATATTTT. The V gene is TRBV6-6, the J gene TRBJ1-3; maybe TRBD1 (5 bases). This CDR3 spans 16 amino acids. V shed 2 bases and J shed 0 bases, with 11 bases lying between them. CDR1 is MNHNY and CDR2 is SVGAGI in the germline V gene (reference sequence).

This chain uses TRBV9 with TRBJ1-2, with a weak D call TRBD1 (5 bases). Deletions cut 4 bases from V and 0 bases from J, with 13 bases between. The CDR3 contains 15 residues. Germline CDR1 is SGDLS and CDR2 is YYNGEE. CDR3 DNA sequence: TGTGCCAGCAGCATAGGACAAATAGCTAACTATGGCTACACCTTC. Its protein product is CASSIGQIANYGYTF.

J is TRBJ1-4 and V is TRBV6-5; tentative D call: TRBD1 (5 bases). Trimming pared 2 bases from V and 16 bases from J, leaving 11 bases between. The CDR3 loop spans 11 amino acids. Germline values: CDR1 MNHEY, CDR2 SVGAGI. The CDR3 bases are TGTGCCAGCAGTTACGGGGGATTGGGGTTTTTT. Translated: CASSYGGLGFF.

V is TRBV19 and J is TRBJ1-1, with 10 bases aligning to TRBD1. Germline CDR1 is LNHDA and CDR2 is SQIVND (reference sequence). The CDR3 loop spans 14 amino acids. V was pared by 1 base and J by 6 bases, with 2 bases of the junction left unmatched. As DNA, the CDR3 is TGTGCCAGTAGTATAGGGGACAGGGGACCTGAAGCTTTCTTT. Its translation is CASSIGDRGPEAFF.

The V call is TRBV5-1, the J call TRBJ1-2, with D unresolved. Germline V gene sequence: CDR1 SGHRS, CDR2 YFSETQ. CDR3 size: 14 residues. V gave up 4 bases and J gave up 4 bases, with 14 bases separating them. The CDR3 DNA sequence: TGCGCCAGCAGCCCTGTGGTTGTTTCCTATGGCTACACCTTC. Translated: CASSPVVVSYGYTF.

V is TRBV7-9 and J is TRBJ1-1; 9 nucleotides agree with TRBD1. The CDR3 spans 14 residues. CDR1 and CDR2 (germline): SEHNR, FQNEAQ (reference sequence). With 6 bases clipped from V and 3 bases from J, the junction kept 5 bases outside the gene matches. The CDR3 reads CASRRDRGDTEAFF. The DNA of the CDR3 is TGTGCCAGCAGGCGCGACAGGGGGGACACTGAAGCTTTCTTT.

This clone has only one observation. This chain uses TRBV30 with TRBJ1-1, with D perhaps matching TRBD1 (5 bases). This CDR3 contains 12 residues. Germline V gene lookup returns CDR1 GTSNPN and CDR2 SVGIG (reference sequence). V lost 5 bases and J 4 bases, leaving 11 bases between the germline ends. The CDR3 sequence is CAWLWGGTEAFF. The CDR3 DNA follows: TGTGCCTGGCTCTGGGGGGGCACTGAAGCTTTCTTT.

V and J are TRBV21-1 and TRBJ1-2. TRBV21-1 is described as a pseudogene. The CDR3 is made up of 13 amino acids. The CDR3 nucleotides read TGTGCTCACACCCCACACGGAGTCTATGGCTACACCTTC. Its translation is CAHTPHGVYGYTF.

The chain combines TRBV5-1 with TRBJ1-2; D is ambiguous. V lost 0 bases and J 2 bases, leaving 5 bases between the germline ends. CDR1 SGHRS and CDR2 YFSETQ come from the germline V gene. The CDR3 extends over 13 amino acids. CDR3 region: CASSLAENYGYTF. The DNA for the CDR3 is TGCGCCAGCAGCTTGGCGGAGAACTATGGCTACACCTTC. Supplemented by reference TRBV5-1 and TRBJ1-2, the full variable domain reads KAGVTQTPRYLIKTRGQQVTLSCSPISGHRSVSWYQQTPGQGLQFLFEYFSETQRNKGNFPGRFSGRQFSNSRSEMNVSTLELGDSALYLCASSLAENYGYTFGSGTRLTVV.

CDR3 sequence reads: CASSAGTTVSDTQYF. The CDR3 DNA follows: TGCGCCAGCAGTGCCGGGACGACCGTCAGCGATACGCAGTATTTT. The chain links TRBV10-1 to TRBJ2-3; either TRBD1 or TRBD2 may supply D (5 bases each). Trimming took 4 bases from V and 6 from J, leaving 17 bases between them. The germline gives CDR1 WNHNN, CDR2 SYGVQD (reference sequence). The CDR3 has 15 residues.